One and the same sample provided the 5 T cell receptor beta chains below, sequenced in a study of control samples from healthy donors and cancer patients. The table came from immunoSEQ multiplex PCR; TCRdb's copy has only in-frame clones and leaves some out. The profile shows 100,000 to 120,000 clones, approximately 90% of them singletons. Sample: PBMCs. The receptors originated from a woman aged 60-70 years with lung cancer.

This rearrangement joins TRBV12-3 or TRBV12-4 to TRBJ2-7; D is possibly TRBD1 (5 bases). This CDR3 is built from 13 residues. Trimming took off 5 bases at V and 6 bases at J, with 14 bases between the two ends. In DNA form, the CDR3 reads TGTGCCAGCAGTCCAAGGCAGGGCGGCGAGCAGTACTTC. Amino acid sequence: CASSPRQGGEQYF.

The V gene is TRBV29-1, the J gene TRBJ2-5; D is possibly TRBD2 (6 bases). Germline V gene data show CDR1 as SQVTM and CDR2 as ANQGSEA. Trimming took 4 bases from V and 3 from J, leaving 15 bases between them. The CDR3 is 14 residues long. The CDR3 is CSVAWGDGKETQYF. For the CDR3, the DNA is TGCAGCGTTGCCTGGGGGGACGGGAAAGAGACCCAGTACTTC.

The gene calls are TRBV30 and TRBJ1-1; D might be TRBD1 (6 bases). Germline loops: CDR1 GTSNPN, CDR2 SVGIG (reference sequence). This CDR3 spans 13 amino acids. The ends were cut back, 7 bases at V and 5 bases at J, with 17 bases in the middle. The CDR3 DNA is TGTGCCTACAGTGCGGGGGGCGGAACTGAAGCTTTCTTT. This codes for CAYSAGGGTEAFF.

The J gene is TRBJ2-1, the V gene TRBV11-1; D is possibly TRBD2 (5 bases). Germline V gene data show CDR1 as SGHAT and CDR2 as FQDESV (reference sequence). Trimming removed 2 bases from V and 6 bases from J, with 8 bases in between. The CDR3 has 13 amino acids. The CDR3 reads CASSLRRSNEQFF. CDR3 nucleotide sequence: TGTGCCAGCAGCTTAAGGAGGAGCAATGAGCAGTTCTTC. Supplemented by reference TRBV11-1 and TRBJ2-1, the full variable domain reads EAEVAQSPRYKITEKSQAVAFWCDPISGHATLYWYRQILGQGPELLVQFQDESVVDDSQLPKDRFSAERLKGVDSTLKIQPAELGDSAMYLCASSLRRSNEQFFGPGTRLTVL.

This rearrangement joins TRBV14 to TRBJ1-3; D is undetermined. Deletions cut 2 bases from V and 0 bases from J, with 8 bases between. This CDR3 comprises 15 residues. Per germline, CDR1 SGHDN and CDR2 FVKESK. The CDR3: CASSQNPRSGNTIYF. DNA of the CDR3: TGTGCCAGCAGCCAAAACCCGCGCTCTGGAAACACCATATATTTT.